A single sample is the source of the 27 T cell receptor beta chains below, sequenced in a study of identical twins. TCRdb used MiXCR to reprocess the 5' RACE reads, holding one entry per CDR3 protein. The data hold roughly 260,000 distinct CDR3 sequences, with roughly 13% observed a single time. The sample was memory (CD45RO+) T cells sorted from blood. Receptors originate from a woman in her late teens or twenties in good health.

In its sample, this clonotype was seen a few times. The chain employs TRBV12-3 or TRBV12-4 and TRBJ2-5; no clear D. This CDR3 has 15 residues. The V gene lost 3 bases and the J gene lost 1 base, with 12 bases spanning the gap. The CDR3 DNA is TGTGCCAGCAGTTTGGATGGGCGGTTCCAAGAGACCCAGTACTTC. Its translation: CASSLDGRFQETQYF.

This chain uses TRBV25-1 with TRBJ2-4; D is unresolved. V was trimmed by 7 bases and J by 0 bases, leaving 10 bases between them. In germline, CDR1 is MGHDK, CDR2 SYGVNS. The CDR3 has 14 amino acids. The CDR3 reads CASTPPGAKNIQYF. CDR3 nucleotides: TGTGCCAGCACCCCACCCGGAGCCAAAAACATTCAGTACTTC.

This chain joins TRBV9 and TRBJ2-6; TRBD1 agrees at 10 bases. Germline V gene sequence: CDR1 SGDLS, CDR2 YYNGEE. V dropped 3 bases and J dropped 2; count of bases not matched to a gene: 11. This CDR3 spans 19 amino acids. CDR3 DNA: TGTGCCAGCAGCGCTCTGATCCCGGGACAGGGGACTGGGGCCAACGTCCTGACTTTC. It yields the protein CASSALIPGQGTGANVLTF.

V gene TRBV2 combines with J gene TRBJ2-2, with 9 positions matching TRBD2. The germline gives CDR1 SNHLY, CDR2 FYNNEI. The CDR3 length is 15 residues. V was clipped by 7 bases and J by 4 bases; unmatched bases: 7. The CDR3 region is CASKAGTSRTGELFF. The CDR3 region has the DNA TGTGCCAGCAAGGCGGGGACTAGCCGCACCGGGGAGCTGTTTTTT.

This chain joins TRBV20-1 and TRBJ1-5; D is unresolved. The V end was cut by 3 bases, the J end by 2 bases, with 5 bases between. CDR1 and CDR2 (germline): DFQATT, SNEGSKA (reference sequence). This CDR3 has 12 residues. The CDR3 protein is CSASLGNQPQHF. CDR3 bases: TGCAGTGCTAGCCTGGGCAATCAGCCCCAGCATTTT.

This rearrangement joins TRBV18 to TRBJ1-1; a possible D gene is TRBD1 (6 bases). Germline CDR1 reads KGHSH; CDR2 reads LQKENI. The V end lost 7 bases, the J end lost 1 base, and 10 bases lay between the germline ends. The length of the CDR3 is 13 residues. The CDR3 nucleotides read TGTGCCAGCTTGGGGGGGCCGAACACTGAAGCTTTCTTT. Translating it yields CASLGGPNTEAFF.

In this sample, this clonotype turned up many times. The CDR3 DNA follows: TGTGCCAGCAGCTTACTTGGCGGGTCCGACGAGCAGTACTTC. Translating it yields CASSLLGGSDEQYF. The chain recombines TRBV7-9 with TRBJ2-7, with a weak D call TRBD2 (5 bases). Per germline, CDR1 SEHNR and CDR2 FQNEAQ (reference sequence). The CDR3 runs to 14 residues. The V gene lost 2 bases and the J gene lost 5 bases, with 13 bases spanning the gap.

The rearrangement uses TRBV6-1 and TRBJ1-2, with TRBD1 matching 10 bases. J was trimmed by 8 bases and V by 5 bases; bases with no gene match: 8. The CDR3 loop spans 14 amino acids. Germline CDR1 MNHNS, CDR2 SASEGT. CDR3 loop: CASSRPGQGRGYTF. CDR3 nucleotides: TGTGCCAGCAGTCGCCCGGGACAGGGGAGAGGCTACACCTTC.

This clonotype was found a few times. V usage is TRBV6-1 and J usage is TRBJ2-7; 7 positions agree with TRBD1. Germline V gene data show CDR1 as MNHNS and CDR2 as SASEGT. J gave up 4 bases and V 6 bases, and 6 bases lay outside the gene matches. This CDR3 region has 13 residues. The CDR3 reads CASSRDSLYEQYF. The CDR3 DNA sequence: TGTGCCAGCAGCCGGGACAGTTTGTACGAGCAGTACTTC.

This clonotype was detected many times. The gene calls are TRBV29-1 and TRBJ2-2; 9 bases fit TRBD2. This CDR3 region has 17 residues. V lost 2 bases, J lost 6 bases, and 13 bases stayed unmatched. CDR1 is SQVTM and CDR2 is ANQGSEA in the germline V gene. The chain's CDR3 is CSVEILAGPDPPGELFF. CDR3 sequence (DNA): TGCAGCGTTGAAATACTAGCGGGCCCCGACCCCCCCGGGGAGCTGTTTTTT.

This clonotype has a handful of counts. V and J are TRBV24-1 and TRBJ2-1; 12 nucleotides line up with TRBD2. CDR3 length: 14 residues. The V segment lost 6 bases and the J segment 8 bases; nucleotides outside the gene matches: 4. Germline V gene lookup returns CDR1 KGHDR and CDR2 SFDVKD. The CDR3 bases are TGTGCCACCAGTCAGACTAGCGGGAGCGATGAGCAGTTCTTC. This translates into CATSQTSGSDEQFF.

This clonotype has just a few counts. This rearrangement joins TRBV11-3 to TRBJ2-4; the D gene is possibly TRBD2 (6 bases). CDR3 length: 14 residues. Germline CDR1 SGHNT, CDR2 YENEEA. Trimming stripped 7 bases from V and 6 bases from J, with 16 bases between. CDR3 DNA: TGTGCCAGCACCCAAGGAGGGGCAGCAAACATTCAGTACTTC. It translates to CASTQGGAANIQYF.

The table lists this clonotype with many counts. Here the CDR3 DNA reads TGCAGTGTCCTTCTTCCGAAGACCCAGTACTTC. It translates to CSVLLPKTQYF. This chain links TRBV20-1 with TRBJ2-5, with no clear D. Germline assignment: CDR1 DFQATT and CDR2 SNEGSKA (reference sequence). The CDR3 totals 11 residues. V dropped 7 bases and J dropped 6 bases, with 12 bases sitting between them.

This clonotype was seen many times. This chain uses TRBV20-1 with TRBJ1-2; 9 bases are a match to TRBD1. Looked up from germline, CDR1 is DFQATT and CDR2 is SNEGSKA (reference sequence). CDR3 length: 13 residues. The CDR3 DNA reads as TGCAGCACCGCCGGGACAGGGTTCCATGGCTACACCTTC. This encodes CSTAGTGFHGYTF.

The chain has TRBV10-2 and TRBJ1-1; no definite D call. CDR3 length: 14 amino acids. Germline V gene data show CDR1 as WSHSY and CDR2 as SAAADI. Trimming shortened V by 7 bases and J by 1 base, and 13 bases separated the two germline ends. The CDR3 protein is CASTSTVRNTEAFF. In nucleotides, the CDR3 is TGCGCCAGCACCTCGACGGTACGGAACACTGAAGCTTTCTTT.

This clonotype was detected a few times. CDR3: CASSPDRRGNTEAFF. Here the CDR3 DNA reads TGTGCCAGCAGTCCCGACCGGAGGGGGAACACTGAAGCTTTCTTT. This chain connects TRBV27 to TRBJ1-1; D possibly corresponds to TRBD1 (5 bases). Trimming shortened V by 5 bases and J by 1 base, and 14 bases separated the two germline ends. Germline V CDR1 and CDR2: MNHEY, SMNVEV (reference sequence). The CDR3 consists of 15 residues.

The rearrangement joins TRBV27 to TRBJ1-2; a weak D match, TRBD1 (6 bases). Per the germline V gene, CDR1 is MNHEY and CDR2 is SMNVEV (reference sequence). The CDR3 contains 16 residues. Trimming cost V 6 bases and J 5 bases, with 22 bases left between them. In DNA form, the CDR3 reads TGTGCCAGCAGGTCCACGGGGGCCAGAAAGGGTTATGGCTACACCTTC. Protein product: CASRSTGARKGYGYTF.

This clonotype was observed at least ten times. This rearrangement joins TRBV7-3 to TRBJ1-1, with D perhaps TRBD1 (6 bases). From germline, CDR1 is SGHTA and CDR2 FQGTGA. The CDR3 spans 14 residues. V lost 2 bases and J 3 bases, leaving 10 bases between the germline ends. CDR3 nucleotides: TGTGCCAGCAGCTTAGGGGGCGTTTACACTGAAGCTTTCTTT. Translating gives CASSLGGVYTEAFF.

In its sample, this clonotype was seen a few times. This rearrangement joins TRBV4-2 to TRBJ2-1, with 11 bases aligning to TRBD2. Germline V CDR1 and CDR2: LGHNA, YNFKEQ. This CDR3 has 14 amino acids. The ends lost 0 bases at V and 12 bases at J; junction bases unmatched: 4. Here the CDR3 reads CASSQDSGGAGQFF. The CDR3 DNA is TGTGCCAGCAGCCAAGATAGCGGGGGGGCTGGGCAGTTCTTC.

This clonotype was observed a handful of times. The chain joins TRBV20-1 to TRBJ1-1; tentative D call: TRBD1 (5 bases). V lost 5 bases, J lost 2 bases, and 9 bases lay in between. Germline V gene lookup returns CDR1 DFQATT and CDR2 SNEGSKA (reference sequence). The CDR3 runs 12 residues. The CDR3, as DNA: TGCAGTGCTTGCCGGGACAACACTGAAGCTTTCTTT. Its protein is CSACRDNTEAFF.

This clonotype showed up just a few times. CDR3 amino acids: CSARDSGLAGVSEWQYF. The DNA of the CDR3 is TGCAGTGCTAGAGATTCTGGATTGGCGGGAGTGTCTGAGTGGCAGTACTTC. V is TRBV20-1 and J is TRBJ2-7, with 7 nucleotides matching TRBD2. The germline CDR1 and CDR2 sequences are DFQATT and SNEGSKA (reference sequence). This CDR3 is built from 17 residues. The V segment lost 0 bases and the J segment 9 bases; nucleotides outside the gene matches: 20.

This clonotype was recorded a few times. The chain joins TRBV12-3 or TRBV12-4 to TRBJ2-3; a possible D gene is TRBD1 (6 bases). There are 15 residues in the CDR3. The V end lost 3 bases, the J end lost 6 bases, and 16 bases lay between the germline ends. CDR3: CASSFGVGGADTQYF. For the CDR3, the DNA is TGTGCCAGCAGTTTTGGGGTTGGGGGCGCGGATACGCAGTATTTT.

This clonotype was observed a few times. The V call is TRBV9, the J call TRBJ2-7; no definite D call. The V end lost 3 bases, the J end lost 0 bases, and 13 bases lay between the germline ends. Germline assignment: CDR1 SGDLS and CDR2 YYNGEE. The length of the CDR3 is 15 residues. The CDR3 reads CASSETPQSSYEQYF. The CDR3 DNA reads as TGTGCCAGCAGCGAGACCCCACAAAGCTCCTACGAGCAGTACTTC.

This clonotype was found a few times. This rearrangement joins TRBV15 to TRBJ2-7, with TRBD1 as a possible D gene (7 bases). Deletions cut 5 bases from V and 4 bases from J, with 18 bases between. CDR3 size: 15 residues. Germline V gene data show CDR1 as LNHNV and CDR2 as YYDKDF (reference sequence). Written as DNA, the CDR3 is TGTGCCACCAGCCTTCGAACAGGGGCGGGGTACGAGCAGTACTTC. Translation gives CATSLRTGAGYEQYF.

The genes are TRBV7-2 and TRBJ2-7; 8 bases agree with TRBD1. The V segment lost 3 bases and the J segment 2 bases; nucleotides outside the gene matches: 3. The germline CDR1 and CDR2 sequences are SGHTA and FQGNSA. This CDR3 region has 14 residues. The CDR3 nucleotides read TGTGCCAGCAGCTTTGACAGGGGAACCTACGAGCAGTACTTC. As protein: CASSFDRGTYEQYF.

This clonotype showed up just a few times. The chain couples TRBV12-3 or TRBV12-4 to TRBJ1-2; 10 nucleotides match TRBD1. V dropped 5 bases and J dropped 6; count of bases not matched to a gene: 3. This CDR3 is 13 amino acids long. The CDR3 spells CASSPGQGHGYTF. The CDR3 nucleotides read TGTGCCAGCAGTCCGGGACAGGGGCATGGCTACACCTTC.

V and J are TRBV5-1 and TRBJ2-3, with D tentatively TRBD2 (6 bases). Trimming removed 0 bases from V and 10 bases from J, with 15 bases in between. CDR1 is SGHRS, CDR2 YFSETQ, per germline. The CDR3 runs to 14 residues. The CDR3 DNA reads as TGCGCCAGCAGCTTGGTTCCCTCGCGGGACGCGCAGTATTTT. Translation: CASSLVPSRDAQYF. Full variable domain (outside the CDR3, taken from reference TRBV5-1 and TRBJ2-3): KAGVTQTPRYLIKTRGQQVTLSCSPISGHRSVSWYQQTPGQGLQFLFEYFSETQRNKGNFPGRFSGRQFSNSRSEMNVSTLELGDSALYLCASSLVPSRDAQYFGPGTRLTVL.